This T cell receptor beta chain is from a study of vaccination and CD4 T cells after COVID-19. Stated treatment: roughly 11-day PBMC culture with coronavirus spike peptide pools or control peptides (ViraFEST assay). CDR3 length equals 14 residues. Looked up from germline, CDR1 is SNHLY and CDR2 is FYNNEI. Turning to this clonotype: Its cognate antigen is unknown. At one boundary the junction diverges from the germline segment, which might be a read error.

Sequenced with the Oncomine TCR Beta short-read assay was DNA taken from cultured CD4+ T cells. TCRdb fed the PCR reads into MiXCR, producing one record per CDR3 protein. This table holds around 7,800 distinct CDR3 sequences, 60% found once. The sequenced sample was CD4+ T cells from blood, cultured in vitro. The clonotype originates from a human donor who had recovered from COVID-19. The chain joins TRBV2 to TRBJ2-5; TRBD1 or TRBD2 may be the D gene (6 bases each). The DNA for the CDR3 is TGCGCCAGCAGAAACAGGGACTGGCAAGAGACCCAGTACTTC. It encodes CASRNRDWQETQYF.